What follows are 25 T cell receptor beta chains derived from one specimen sequenced in a study of identical twins. TCRdb passed the 5' RACE reads through MiXCR, listing each CDR3 protein once. The sample consists of more than 200,000 distinct CDR3 sequences, about a tenth of them appearing once. Sequenced: memory (CD45RO+) T cells sorted from blood. The receptors come from a woman younger than 30 in good health.

The rearrangement uses TRBV6-5 and TRBJ1-4; 7 bases line up with TRBD1. The CDR3 loop spans 16 amino acids. With V trimmed by 2 bases and J by 1 base, 4 bases remained unmatched. The V gene's germline CDR1 is MNHEY and CDR2 SVGAGI. In DNA form, the CDR3 reads TGTGCCAGCAGTTACAGGGCAGGGGGAACTAATGAAAAACTGTTTTTT. Protein product: CASSYRAGGTNEKLFF.

At least ten counts were recorded for this clonotype. V and J are TRBV20-1 and TRBJ2-1, with D possibly matching TRBD1 (6 bases). The CDR3 extends over 14 amino acids. CDR1 is DFQATT, CDR2 SNEGSKA, per germline (reference sequence). Trimming stripped 4 bases from V and 4 bases from J, with 14 bases between. CDR3 in DNA: TGCAGTGCTAAAGGACAGACAAAATACAATGAGCAGTTCTTC. It encodes CSAKGQTKYNEQFF.

This chain joins TRBV4-2 and TRBJ2-1, with D tentatively TRBD1 (5 bases). The germline V and J ends were trimmed by 4 bases and 8 bases, with 12 bases remaining between them. The CDR3 is made up of 13 amino acids. CDR1 is LGHNA, CDR2 YNFKEQ, per germline. The CDR3 DNA reads TGTGCCAGCAGCCTGGGCCAGGGTGATGAGCAGTTCTTC. Amino acid sequence: CASSLGQGDEQFF.

The table lists this clonotype with many counts. The chain employs TRBV7-8 and TRBJ2-1, with D tentatively TRBD1 or TRBD2 (5 bases each). The length of the CDR3 is 14 residues. V was clipped by 1 base and J by 7 bases, with 11 bases between them. CDR1 is SGHVS and CDR2 is FQNEAQ in the germline V gene. CDR3 region: CASSLGGKGNEQFF. In nucleotides, the CDR3 is TGTGCCAGCAGCTTAGGGGGGAAGGGGAATGAGCAGTTCTTC.

This clonotype occurred a few times. This chain links TRBV5-1 with TRBJ1-1; TRBD1 might be the D (5 bases). CDR3 size: 14 residues. Trimming cost V 4 bases and J 6 bases, with 16 bases left between them. Germline CDR1 and CDR2: SGHRS and YFSETQ. Here the CDR3 reads CASSPDPGLPEAFF. The DNA for the CDR3 is TGCGCCAGCAGCCCCGATCCGGGGCTGCCTGAAGCTTTCTTT.

The chain links TRBV7-9 to TRBJ1-4; D perhaps matches TRBD1 (5 bases). CDR1 is SEHNR, CDR2 FQNEAQ, per germline (reference sequence). The CDR3 sequence is 15 residues long. Trimming removed 6 bases from V and 7 bases from J, with 18 bases in between. The CDR3 is CASSPAGRKTEKLFF. CDR3 nucleotides: TGTGCCAGCAGTCCAGCGGGGCGGAAAACTGAAAAACTGTTTTTT. The complete variable domain, with remaining parts taken from reference TRBV7-9 and TRBJ1-4, reads DTGVSQNPRHKITKRGQNVTFRCDPISEHNRLYWYRQTLGQGPEFLTYFQNEAQLEKSRLLSDRFSAERPKGSFSTLEIQRTEQGDSAMYLCASSPAGRKTEKLFFGSGTQLSVL.

J is TRBJ2-1 and V is TRBV11-2; tentatively, D is TRBD2 (7 bases). Trimming took off 4 bases at V and 1 base at J, with 14 bases between the two ends. The CDR3 extends over 16 amino acids. Germline V gene lookup returns CDR1 SGHAT and CDR2 FQNNGV. The CDR3 DNA sequence: TGTGCCAGCAGCTCCCGAAGGGGGGGGTCCTACAATGAGCAGTTCTTC. It encodes CASSSRRGGSYNEQFF.

This clonotype appeared a few times. CDR3 in amino acids: CASTQGATGELFF. As DNA, the CDR3 is TGTGCCAGCACCCAAGGGGCAACTGGGGAGCTGTTTTTT. This chain connects TRBV27 to TRBJ2-2; D is possibly TRBD1 (5 bases). This CDR3 comprises 13 residues. Germline V gene sequence: CDR1 MNHEY, CDR2 SMNVEV (reference sequence). V was clipped by 7 bases and J by 8 bases, with 14 bases between them.

This clonotype was seen only a few times. This chain uses TRBV10-3 with TRBJ2-3; tentatively, D is TRBD1 or TRBD2 (5 bases each). There are 14 residues in the CDR3. Germline CDR1 reads ENHRY; CDR2 reads SYGVKD. Between the trimmed V and J ends, which lost 4 bases and 4 bases, there was a span of 12 bases. In nucleotides, the CDR3 is TGTGCCATCAGTGCGGGGCTCTATGCAGATACGCAGTATTTT. Residues: CAISAGLYADTQYF.

The chain recombines TRBV5-1 with TRBJ2-7; weak D call: TRBD1 (5 bases). V was shortened by 4 bases and J by 2 bases, with 19 bases between the two germline ends. Germline assignment: CDR1 SGHRS and CDR2 YFSETQ. This CDR3 comprises 16 residues. CDR3: CASSPRTNRATYEQYF. The CDR3 DNA is TGCGCCAGCAGCCCGCGGACAAACCGGGCGACCTACGAGCAGTACTTC.

The V gene is TRBV30, the J gene TRBJ2-7, with 9 bases identical to TRBD2. Germline V gives CDR1 GTSNPN, CDR2 SVGIG (reference sequence). CDR3 length equals 14 residues. Losses at the gene ends were 0 bases for V and 7 bases for J; bases not matched to a gene: 7. The CDR3 loop reads CAWSVLAGPGEQYF. For the CDR3, the DNA is TGTGCCTGGAGTGTGCTAGCGGGACCAGGGGAGCAGTACTTC.

This clonotype occurred many times. The chain recombines TRBV20-1 with TRBJ1-5; no definite D call. The CDR3 length is 12 residues. V was cut by 5 bases and J by 4 bases, with 9 bases left in between. CDR1 and CDR2 (germline): DFQATT, SNEGSKA (reference sequence). The CDR3 here is CSAVGGNQPQHF. CDR3 bases: TGCAGTGCTGTAGGAGGAAATCAGCCCCAGCATTTT.

This clonotype was observed a few times. The V gene is TRBV12-3 or TRBV12-4, the J gene TRBJ2-7; 13 bases line up with TRBD2. This CDR3 spans 15 amino acids. V shed 6 bases, J shed 4 bases, and the junction held 6 bases outside the gene matches. The CDR3 sequence: CASSSGLAGAYEQYF. CDR3 nucleotides: TGTGCCAGCAGCTCCGGACTAGCGGGAGCTTACGAGCAGTACTTC.

V and J are TRBV3-1 and TRBJ1-2, with 8 bases identical to TRBD1. The CDR3 contains 15 residues. From germline, CDR1 is LGHDT and CDR2 YNNKEL (reference sequence). After removal of 1 base from V and 7 bases from J, the junction contained 8 bases not matched to a gene. The CDR3, as DNA: TGTGCCAGCAGCCAAGCACAGGGGGGACGCCGTGGCTACACCTTC. Residues: CASSQAQGGRRGYTF.

The chain recombines TRBV6-1 with TRBJ2-2; TRBD1 or TRBD2 may be the D gene (5 bases each). CDR3 length: 14 residues. The V and J ends lost 6 bases and 3 bases respectively, with 11 bases between them. Germline CDR1 reads MNHNS; CDR2 reads SASEGT. CDR3 in amino acids: CASRRMGDTGELFF. In nucleotides, the CDR3 is TGTGCCAGCAGGAGGATGGGGGACACCGGGGAGCTGTTTTTT.

The V call is TRBV5-1, the J call TRBJ2-7; a possible D gene is TRBD1 (5 bases). Trimming left V 1 base short and J 3 bases short, with 14 bases between. The CDR3 loop spans 15 amino acids. The germline V gene encodes CDR1 SGHRS and CDR2 YFSETQ. As DNA, the CDR3 is TGCGCCAGCAGCTTGCGTTCAGGGTCGGGCTACGAGCAGTACTTC. Amino acid sequence: CASSLRSGSGYEQYF.

This clonotype was recorded at least ten times. The CDR3 loop is CASSPLGGFGEKLFF. CDR3 nucleotide sequence: TGTGCCAGCTCACCGCTCGGAGGTTTTGGTGAAAAACTGTTTTTT. J is TRBJ1-4 and V is TRBV18; no reliable D call. In germline, CDR1 is KGHSH, CDR2 LQKENI. Trimming took 3 bases from V and 7 from J, leaving 15 bases between them. This CDR3 comprises 15 residues.

This clonotype was counted between two and nine times. The J gene is TRBJ2-4, the V gene TRBV2; 8 bases agree with TRBD2. V was pared by 10 bases and J by 7 bases, with 6 bases of the junction left unmatched. The germline gives CDR1 SNHLY, CDR2 FYNNEI. The CDR3 extends over 12 amino acids. For the CDR3, the DNA is TGTGCCACCGGGGGGGAAGCGAACATTCAGTACTTC. This gives the protein CATGGEANIQYF.

This CDR3 is CASSLVLGNEQYF. DNA for the CDR3: TGTGCCAGCAGCTTAGTTCTTGGGAACGAGCAGTACTTC. The chain is built from TRBV11-2 and TRBJ2-7; D unclear. Germline V gene data show CDR1 as SGHAT and CDR2 as FQNNGV. Between the trimmed V and J ends, which lost 1 base and 5 bases, there was a span of 9 bases. The CDR3 is made up of 13 amino acids.

The table lists this clonotype with a few counts. The CDR3 reads CASSLREGWTSTEAFF. The CDR3 region has the DNA TGCGCCAGCAGCTTGAGAGAGGGATGGACTTCCACTGAAGCTTTCTTT. The V and J genes are TRBV5-1 and TRBJ1-1; D is unclear. The CDR3 loop spans 16 amino acids. Germline assignment: CDR1 SGHRS and CDR2 YFSETQ. The V end was cut by 1 base, the J end by 4 bases, with 17 bases between.

This clonotype was counted a few times. This chain uses TRBV5-1 with TRBJ2-2; the match to TRBD1 covers 9 bases. V was clipped by 0 bases and J by 7 bases; unmatched bases: 10. Germline V gene lookup returns CDR1 SGHRS and CDR2 YFSETQ. CDR3 length equals 17 residues. DNA for the CDR3: TGCGCCAGCAGCTTGGGTCCGGGACAGGGAGACAGCGGGGAGCTGTTTTTT. Translated, it gives CASSLGPGQGDSGELFF.

The V and J genes are TRBV27 and TRBJ2-7; D is undetermined. V was clipped by 3 bases and J by 4 bases, with 13 bases between them. CDR1 MNHEY and CDR2 SMNVEV come from the germline V gene (reference sequence). This CDR3 has 14 residues. CDR3 nucleotide sequence: TGTGCCAGCAGTTTGTTTGGGCGTGATTACGAGCAGTACTTC. Translation: CASSLFGRDYEQYF.

This clonotype was detected many times. V gene TRBV7-8 combines with J gene TRBJ2-7; TRBD1 agrees at 8 bases. V lost 3 bases, J lost 5 bases, and 3 bases stayed unmatched. CDR3 length equals 13 residues. Germline loops: CDR1 SGHVS, CDR2 FQNEAQ. The DNA of the CDR3 is TGTGCCAGCAGCTTTGACAGGGGAAACGAGCAGTACTTC. This sequence encodes CASSFDRGNEQYF.

This clonotype was counted between two and nine times. The DNA of the CDR3 is TGTGCCAGCAGCTTACCTGGAGGGAACAATGAGCAGTTCTTC. Its translation is CASSLPGGNNEQFF. The chain has TRBV7-8 and TRBJ2-1, with a weak D call TRBD2 (6 bases). The V end lost 2 bases, the J end lost 5 bases, and 10 bases lay between the germline ends. The CDR3 contains 14 residues. Germline V lookup: CDR1 SGHVS, CDR2 FQNEAQ.

This clonotype was seen a few times. This chain uses TRBV6-5 with TRBJ1-1; D is uncertain. V was clipped by 2 bases and J by 4 bases, with 11 bases between them. Germline V gene data show CDR1 as MNHEY and CDR2 as SVGAGI. There are 14 residues in the CDR3. CDR3 loop: CASSYTGAGTEAFF. The CDR3 nucleotides read TGTGCCAGCAGTTACACTGGAGCGGGCACTGAAGCTTTCTTT.